This note documents a single TCR beta chain sequence. The CDR3 is made up of 15 amino acids. Germline V gene data show CDR1 as SGHTA and CDR2 as FQGNSA. V dropped 5 bases and J dropped 7 bases, with 15 bases sitting between them. This specimen comes from a study of blood T cell repertoires in COVID-19. Produced via immunoSEQ multiplex PCR; TCRdb's table is partial and in-frame only. The table lists 250,000 to 300,000 clones, 90% of them singletons. Patients from Seattle were sampled longitudinally, starting during active infection. This sequence originates from a woman aged 55-70 years with COVID-19, enrolled during active disease. The rearrangement uses TRBV7-2 and TRBJ1-6, with D hard to call. The sample was peripheral blood. Here the CDR3 DNA reads TGTGCCAGCAGCGAGGCGAGGATTGGGAATTCACCCCTCCACTTT. Translation gives CASSEARIGNSPLHF.